This is a list of T cell receptor beta chains from one sample in a study of shared clonotypes between healthy human individuals. TCRdb's copy holds only in-frame clones and misses some; the assay was immunoSEQ multiplex PCR. The sample has some 2,000,000 clones, approximately 95% seen once; the top ten hold approximately 0.13%. Sample: naive CD4+ T cells sorted from blood. The source is a man between 18 and 35 years old in good health. Both conserved end residues are part of each CDR3. A D gene is named only where the DNA matches it firmly. Rows may omit the clone size; those that give it use once, few, many or a size class.

D	V	size	J	DNA	CDR3
TRBD2	TRBV5-6	.	TRBJ2-7	TGTGCCAGCAGCTTGACGGGAGGGGCGTCCTACGAGCAGTACTTC	CASSLTGGASYEQYF
TRBD1	TRBV30	once	TRBJ2-7	TGTGCCTGGAGTGGGGACAGGGGTACCTACGAGCAGTACTTC	CAWSGDRGTYEQYF
TRBD1	TRBV6-5	.	TRBJ2-7	TGTGCCAGCAGTGCCATGAGAACAGGGGCCTACGAGCAGTACTTC	CASSAMRTGAYEQYF
.	TRBV28	.	TRBJ1-5	TGTGCCAGCACCGAGGGGGGACACCTAAGCAATCAGCCCCAGCATTTT	CASTEGGHLSNQPQHF
.	TRBV5-1	.	TRBJ1-1	TGCGCCAGCAGCTTGGAGGTTGGTGTGAACACTGAAGCTTTCTTT	CASSLEVGVNTEAFF
.	TRBV7-3	.	TRBJ2-5	TGTGCCAGCAGCTTAGGGGGACTGCACCAAGAGACCCAGTACTTC	CASSLGGLHQETQYF
TRBD1	TRBV6-5	.	TRBJ1-2	TGTGCCAGCAGTTACACGGGACAGGGTACATTTGGCTACACCTTC	CASSYTGQGTFGYTF
TRBD2	TRBV6-1	once	TRBJ2-5	TGTGCCAGCAGTGAAGGTCCGAGGCTAGCGGGAGTCGGGGAGACCCAGTACTTC	CASSEGPRLAGVGETQYF
.	TRBV5-4	once	TRBJ2-5	TGTGCCAGCAGCTTGGTGGGGGAGGAGACCCAGTACTTC	CASSLVGEETQYF
.	TRBV10-1	.	TRBJ1-2	TGCGCCAGCAGTGATGGGCAGAACTATGGCTACACCTTC	CASSDGQNYGYTF
TRBD1	TRBV27	.	TRBJ1-2	TGTGCCAGCAGCCAGGGACAGGGCTATGGCTACACCTTC	CASSQGQGYGYTF
TRBD1	TRBV11-2	.	TRBJ1-2	TGTGCCAGCAGCGGGACAGCAAGGCATGGCTACACCTTC	CASSGTARHGYTF
TRBD2	TRBV18	once	TRBJ2-7	TGTGCCAGCTCACCCCCAATGGCTAGCGGGATCGGGGAAATGTCTACGAAGCAGTACTTC	CASSPPMASGIGEMSTKQYF
.	TRBV28	once	TRBJ2-1	TGTGCCAGCCTGGACAGATTGTACAATGAGCAGTTCTTC	CASLDRLYNEQFF
.	TRBV30	.	TRBJ1-2	TGTGCCTGGAGTGTACGAAACGGTGGTAGTATTGACACCTTC	CAWSVRNGGSIDTF
.	TRBV2	.	TRBJ1-2	TGTGCCAGCGCCGGGGTAGACTATGGCTACACCTTC	CASAGVDYGYTF
.	TRBV10-1	.	TRBJ2-3	TGCGCCAGCAGTGAGAGGCGGATCACAGATACGCAGTATTTT	CASSERRITDTQYF
.	TRBV5-6	.	TRBJ2-1	TGTGCCAGCAGCCCGGGGTTTCCGTTGGTCTACAATGAGCAGTTCTTC	CASSPGFPLVYNEQFF
TRBD1	TRBV28	few	TRBJ1-2	TGTGCCAGCAGTTCCTTCTCGACAGGGGGTCTCTATGGCTACACCTTC	CASSSFSTGGLYGYTF
TRBD1	TRBV2	.	TRBJ2-6	TGTGCCAGCAGTTACAGGGGCTCTGGGGCCAACGTCCTGACTTTC	CASSYRGSGANVLTF